Listed here is a single TCR beta chain. These data come from a study of cytomegalovirus exposure and HLA in healthy donors. In the study overall: Around 200 million T cells yielded more than 95 million unique TCR beta sequences, as an earlier analysis found. Falling in the Caucasian-associated ancestry cluster were about four fifths of 398 genotyped donors.

The CDR3 totals 16 residues. CDR1 and CDR2 from the germline V gene are SGHTA and FQGNSA. V dropped 5 bases and J dropped 3 bases, with 19 bases sitting between them. A multiplex PCR was run with 60 Vbeta primers and 13 Jbeta primers. Clones were sequenced by immunoSEQ multiplex PCR, and TCRdb holds only the in-frame ones, with some missing. The sample has approximately 160,000 clones, 55% to 70% seen once. The sequence came from a woman aged 40 to 55 in good health and CMV-seropositive. The J gene is TRBJ1-1, the V gene TRBV7-2; tentatively, D is TRBD1 (5 bases). Specimen: PBMCs. The CDR3 region has the DNA TGTGCCAGCAGCCCAGGGCGGGGTAGAGGGGACACTGAAGCTTTCTTT. Protein product: CASSPGRGRGDTEAFF.